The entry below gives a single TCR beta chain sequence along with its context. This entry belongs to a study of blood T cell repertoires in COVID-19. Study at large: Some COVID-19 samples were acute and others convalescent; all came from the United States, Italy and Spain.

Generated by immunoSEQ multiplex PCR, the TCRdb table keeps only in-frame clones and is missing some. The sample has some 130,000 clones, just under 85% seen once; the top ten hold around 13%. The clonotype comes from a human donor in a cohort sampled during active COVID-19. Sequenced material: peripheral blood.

CDR3 nucleotides: TGTGCCATCAGTGACCCGGGACAGGGTATAATCTACGAGCAGTACTTC. Its translation is CAISDPGQGIIYEQYF. The chain recombines TRBV10-3 with TRBJ2-7; 9 bases match TRBD1. Unmatched junction bases numbered 9, after V lost 3 bases and J lost 3 bases. The germline V gene has CDR1 ENHRY and CDR2 SYGVKD. The CDR3 is made up of 16 amino acids.